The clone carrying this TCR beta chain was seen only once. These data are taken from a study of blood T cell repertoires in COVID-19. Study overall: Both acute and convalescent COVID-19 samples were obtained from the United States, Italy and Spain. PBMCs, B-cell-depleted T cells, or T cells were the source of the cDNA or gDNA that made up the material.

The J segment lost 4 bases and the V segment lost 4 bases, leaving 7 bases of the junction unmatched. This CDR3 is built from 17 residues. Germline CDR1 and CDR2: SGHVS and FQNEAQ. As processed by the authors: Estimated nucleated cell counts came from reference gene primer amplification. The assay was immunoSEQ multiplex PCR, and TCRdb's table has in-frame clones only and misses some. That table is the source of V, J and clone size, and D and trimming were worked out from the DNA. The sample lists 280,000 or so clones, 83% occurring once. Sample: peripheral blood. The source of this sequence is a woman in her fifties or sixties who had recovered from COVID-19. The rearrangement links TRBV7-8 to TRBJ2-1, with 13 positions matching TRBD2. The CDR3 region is CASSWWTSGRVYNEQFF. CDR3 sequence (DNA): TGTGCCAGCAGCTGGTGGACTAGCGGGAGAGTATACAATGAGCAGTTCTTC.